Included here is one T cell receptor (beta chain) sequence, with context. This specimen belongs to a study of T-cell memory formation after mild COVID-19. TCRdb redid the calling of the 5' RACE reads with MiXCR, one entry per CDR3 protein. The repertoire consists of 200,000 to 250,000 distinct CDR3 sequences, with 9.5% to 10% occurring once and the leading ten covering roughly 4%. The V gene lost 4 bases and the J gene lost 0 bases, with 9 bases spanning the gap. Germline assignment: CDR1 SGHTA and CDR2 FQGNSA. This CDR3 spans 14 amino acids. This receptor was identified in a man aged 18 to 29 who had mild COVID-19 (a few samples of this study predate the infection). Cell type and time point are not known. The chain employs TRBV7-2 and TRBJ2-5; maybe TRBD1 (5 bases). Sequenced: PBMCs or a T cell subset sorted from them (not recorded which). The CDR3 region has the DNA TGTGCCAGCAGCTACGACAGCAACCAAGAGACCCAGTACTTC. Amino acids: CASSYDSNQETQYF.